This T cell receptor beta chain emerged from a study of PD-1 blockade in mismatch repair-deficient tumors (TCRdb year 2017). At the level of the whole study: Between late 2013 and September 2016, the trial enrolled 86 consecutive patients with 12 mismatch repair-deficient cancer types, every one of whom had been previously treated and was progressing. Tumor-associated T cell clones in the peripheral blood of patients responding to PD-1 blockade were tracked using deep sequencing of TCR CDR3 regions.

Study-wide conclusions, independent of this receptor: Rapid expansion after pembrolizumab followed by contraction, generally before radiologic responses, was shown by tumor-resident clones, which were often undetectable in blood before treatment.

For this clone: The antigen it binds to is not known. Within one base of it there is no much larger clone, and no base qualities were kept.

For every enrolled patient, mismatch repair deficiency was confirmed by either polymerase chain reaction or immunohistochemistry. TCR sequencing was performed for a few patients who responded to pembrolizumab therapy. In the phase II trial, pembrolizumab PD-1 blockade was tested prospectively in advanced mismatch repair-deficient cancers, no matter which tissue of origin the cancers came from. Serial peripheral blood T cell samples were collected before and at multiple times after starting PD-1 blockade. Blood sampling time points were reported as weeks after the first dose of pembrolizumab. Its CDR3 holds 13 amino acids, cysteine through phenylalanine. Left in the record is the CDR3 DNA by itself, 39 bases read in frame from the first base. Looking up the germline V gene yields CDR1 MDHEN and CDR2 SYDVKM. V drops 5 bases and J drops 9 bases, leaving 14 bases in between. The library was generated by the immunoSEQ multiplex PCR assay. Sourced from immuneACCESS, this table was stored by TCRdb with only in-frame sequences that have V and J called. A share of the clones is absent; for the studies checked, an unresolved V gene accounts for under half, and the remainder has no known explanation. The sample yields some 120,000 clones; approximately 86% were counted once. The biggest ten clones account for less than 15% of the sample.

The TCR comes from an adult with mismatch repair-deficient cancer. The sample was peripheral blood, taken 44 weeks after starting pembrolizumab. The rearranged chain carries TRBV28 and TRBJ2-1, with a tentative D gene TRBD1 over 6 matching bases. The CDR3 is CASSTNRVGEQFF. The base sequence is TGTGCCAGCAGTACAAACAGGGTTGGTGAGCAGTTCTTC. Beyond the CDR3, the reference TRBV28 and TRBJ2-1 genes provide the residues; the full variable domain reads: DVKVTQSSRYLVKRTGEKVFLECVQDMDHENMFWYRQDPGLGLRLIYFSYDVKMKEKGDIPEGYSVSREKKERFSLILESASTNQTSMYLCASSTNRVGEQFFGPGTRLTVL.